These 18 T cell receptor beta chains originate from one sample sequenced in a study of PD-L1 blockade in urothelial cancer. The table came from immunoSEQ multiplex PCR; TCRdb's copy has only in-frame clones and leaves some out. The table shows more than 60,000 clones, with 88% occurring only once. The time point here: peripheral blood 6 weeks after treatment start. This specimen consisted of PBMCs, obtained around atezolizumab (anti-PD-L1) treatment. The receptors were sampled from a man in his 60s with urothelial cancer.

This chain connects TRBV5-8 to TRBJ2-5, with 13 positions matching TRBD2. Germline assignment: CDR1 SGHTS and CDR2 YDEGEE. The J segment lost 5 bases and the V segment lost 4 bases, leaving 8 bases of the junction unmatched. This CDR3 is 16 amino acids long. The CDR3 sequence: CASSRGLAGASETQYF. In DNA, the CDR3 is TGTGCCAGCAGCAGAGGACTAGCGGGAGCTAGCGAGACCCAGTACTTC.

The V gene is TRBV5-4, the J gene TRBJ2-5, with D perhaps TRBD2 (6 bases). Germline V CDR1 and CDR2: SGHNT, YYREEE (reference sequence). Trimming pared 4 bases from V and 5 bases from J, leaving 12 bases between. This CDR3 spans 13 amino acids. The CDR3 region is CASSQTSPETQYF. The CDR3, as DNA: TGTGCCAGCAGCCAAACTAGCCCCGAGACCCAGTACTTC.

This sequence joins TRBV11-2 and TRBJ1-2; TRBD1 matches at 9 bases. This CDR3 spans 14 amino acids. V lost 4 bases and J lost 8; bases outside the gene matches: 8. The germline CDR1 and CDR2 sequences are SGHAT and FQNNGV. Here the CDR3 reads CASSSGTGTGGYTF. For the CDR3, the DNA is TGTGCCAGCAGCTCCGGGACAGGGACGGGGGGCTACACCTTC.

The chain uses TRBV6-1 and TRBJ1-4, with D perhaps matching TRBD1 (6 bases). Germline V CDR1 and CDR2: MNHNS, SASEGT. The CDR3 totals 15 residues. The germline V and J ends were trimmed by 1 base and 8 bases, with 14 bases remaining between them. CDR3 loop: CASSEVGGPWEKLFF. CDR3 coding DNA: TGTGCCAGCAGTGAAGTCGGGGGGCCCTGGGAAAAACTGTTTTTT.

CDR3 sequence reads: CASSLSGGGFSYYGYTF. The CDR3 region has the DNA TGTGCCAGCAGTTTATCGGGCGGGGGGTTTTCTTACTATGGCTACACCTTC. J is TRBJ1-2 and V is TRBV27, with D perhaps TRBD1 (5 bases). V was cut by 0 bases and J by 3 bases, with 17 bases left in between. Looked up from germline, CDR1 is MNHEY and CDR2 is SMNVEV (reference sequence). CDR3 size: 17 residues.

J is TRBJ2-3 and V is TRBV4-1; TRBD2 matches 8 bases. The trim removed 1 base at V and 2 bases at J, leaving 11 bases unmatched. From germline, CDR1 is MGHRA and CDR2 YSYEKL. The CDR3 is 18 amino acids. The CDR3 coding sequence is TGCGCCAGCAGCCAAGGTTCATTAGGACTAGCTTTCACAGATACGCAGTATTTT. Translated: CASSQGSLGLAFTDTQYF.

V usage is TRBV2 and J usage is TRBJ1-2, with 9 bases lining up with TRBD1. J lost 4 bases, V lost 7 bases, and 16 bases had no gene match. The length of the CDR3 is 17 residues. Germline lookup yields CDR1 SNHLY and CDR2 FYNNEI. CDR3 bases: TGTGCCAGCACCGAACAGGGGGCGCATAGGCGAGGCTATGGCTACACCTTC. Protein sequence: CASTEQGAHRRGYGYTF.

The rearrangement joins TRBV7-9 to TRBJ2-7; 8 bases are shared with TRBD1. V was clipped by 3 bases and J by 2 bases; unmatched bases: 3. Germline CDR1 SEHNR, CDR2 FQNEAQ (reference sequence). The CDR3 covers 14 residues. CDR3 in amino acids: CASSFGTGPYEQYF. The CDR3 DNA reads TGTGCCAGCAGCTTCGGGACAGGTCCCTACGAGCAGTACTTC.

This rearrangement joins TRBV10-3 to TRBJ1-1, with D uncertain. Trimming cost V 0 bases and J 0 bases, with 11 bases left between them. Germline V gene lookup returns CDR1 ENHRY and CDR2 SYGVKD. CDR3 length: 16 residues. CDR3 amino acids: CAISESRVVMNTEAFF. The CDR3 nucleotides read TGTGCCATCAGTGAGTCGAGGGTGGTGATGAACACTGAAGCTTTCTTT.

This clone was found once. The CDR3: CASSLRDKIYEQYF. DNA for the CDR3: TGTGCCAGCTCACTCCGGGACAAGATCTACGAGCAGTACTTC. The genes are TRBV18 and TRBJ2-7; a weak D match, TRBD1 (6 bases). With 4 bases removed from V and 3 bases from J, the gap between germline ends came to 13 bases. This CDR3 is 14 amino acids long. Germline values: CDR1 KGHSH, CDR2 LQKENI.

This clone was recorded once. The CDR3 spells CASSPGGEIAKNIQYF. For the CDR3, the DNA is TGTGCCAGCAGCCCTGGGGGCGAGATAGCCAAAAACATTCAGTACTTC. The chain couples TRBV7-9 to TRBJ2-4; a possible D gene is TRBD1 (6 bases). The CDR3 contains 16 residues. V lost 5 bases to trimming and J lost 0 bases, with 14 bases between them. Germline CDR1 is SEHNR and CDR2 is FQNEAQ (reference sequence).

The chain is built from TRBV9 and TRBJ1-2; D gene unclear. Germline V CDR1 and CDR2: SGDLS, YYNGEE. V was trimmed by 3 bases and J by 4 bases, leaving 22 bases between them. The CDR3 extends over 17 amino acids. The DNA for the CDR3 is TGTGCCAGCAGCGACCCCAGGTCGTTGAGGGCGAGCTATGGCTACACCTTC. It yields the protein CASSDPRSLRASYGYTF. The full variable domain, with the rest looked up from reference TRBV9 and TRBJ1-2, is DSGVTQTPKHLITATGQRVTLRCSPRSGDLSVYWYQQSLDQGLQFLIQYYNGEERAKGNILERFSAQQFPDLHSELNLSSLELGDSALYFCASSDPRSLRASYGYTFGSGTRLTVV.

CDR3 region: CASSPGGWTDTQYF. CDR3 bases: TGTGCCAGCAGTCCGGGGGGATGGACAGATACGCAGTATTTT. The chain recombines TRBV6-5 with TRBJ2-3; 7 bases are shared with TRBD2. Unmatched junction bases numbered 5, after V lost 5 bases and J lost 3 bases. The germline V gene encodes CDR1 MNHEY and CDR2 SVGAGI. The CDR3 is 14 amino acids.

The chain couples TRBV28 to TRBJ2-7; TRBD2 matches at 10 bases. J gave up 4 bases and V 5 bases, and 8 bases lay outside the gene matches. Germline assignment: CDR1 MDHEN and CDR2 SYDVKM. The CDR3 loop spans 15 amino acids. The CDR3 DNA follows: TGTGCCAGCAGTAGGACTAGCGGAGGCCTTTACGAGCAGTACTTC. Translation: CASSRTSGGLYEQYF.

This sequence joins TRBV10-3 and TRBJ1-1; 9 bases are shared with TRBD1. V lost 2 bases, J lost 2 bases, and 3 bases stayed unmatched. CDR1 and CDR2 (germline): ENHRY, SYGVKD. This CDR3 is built from 15 residues. The DNA of the CDR3 is TGTGCCATCAGTGAGCGACAGGGGGGAAACACTGAAGCTTTCTTT. Translated: CAISERQGGNTEAFF.

This clone was detected once. The gene calls are TRBV7-9 and TRBJ2-2; no definite D call. The CDR3 extends over 14 amino acids. The V end was cut by 5 bases, the J end by 4 bases, with 11 bases between. The germline gives CDR1 SEHNR, CDR2 FQNEAQ (reference sequence). The CDR3 sequence: CASSGVRGTGELFF. The CDR3 coding sequence is TGTGCCAGCAGCGGCGTTCGAGGCACCGGGGAGCTGTTTTTT.

V and J are TRBV19 and TRBJ1-2; 8 bases agree with TRBD1. This CDR3 region has 15 residues. V dropped 9 bases and J dropped 0; count of bases not matched to a gene: 9. Germline V gene data show CDR1 as LNHDA and CDR2 as SQIVND (reference sequence). CDR3: CARTRDRKANYGYTF. Here the CDR3 DNA reads TGTGCCAGGACCAGGGACAGGAAGGCTAACTATGGCTACACCTTC.

The gene calls are TRBV6-5 and TRBJ1-4, with TRBD1 matching over 7 bases. CDR1 MNHEY and CDR2 SVGAGI come from the germline V gene. The junction had 5 bases not matched to a gene; V was cut back by 5 bases and J by 5 bases. The CDR3 runs to 14 residues. CDR3 bases: TGTGCCAGCAGTCCCGGGACAGTGAATGAAAAACTGTTTTTT. As protein: CASSPGTVNEKLFF.